This TCR beta chain stems from a study of CD8 T cells in Susac syndrome. This clonotype was counted a few times. Between the trimmed V and J ends, which lost 1 base and 8 bases, there was a span of 3 bases. Germline CDR1 reads LNHDA; CDR2 reads SQIVND (reference sequence). The CDR3 length is 11 residues. RNA amounts of about 0.5 to 1 ug underwent reverse transcription with random hexamers. The amplification used immunoSEQ multiplex PCR on TCR beta CDR3; it spanned 54 Vbeta and 13 Jbeta. TCRdb re-derived calls from the immunoSEQ multiplex PCR reads in MiXCR, one entry per CDR3 protein. The sample has some 300,000 distinct CDR3 sequences, about nine tenths seen once.

The sequenced sample was CD8+ T cells from PBMCs. This clonotype originated in a human donor with multiple sclerosis. This rearrangement joins TRBV19 to TRBJ2-1, with no clear D. DNA for the CDR3: TGTGCCAGTAGTATAGGGCATGAGCAGTTCTTC. Translating it yields CASSIGHEQFF.